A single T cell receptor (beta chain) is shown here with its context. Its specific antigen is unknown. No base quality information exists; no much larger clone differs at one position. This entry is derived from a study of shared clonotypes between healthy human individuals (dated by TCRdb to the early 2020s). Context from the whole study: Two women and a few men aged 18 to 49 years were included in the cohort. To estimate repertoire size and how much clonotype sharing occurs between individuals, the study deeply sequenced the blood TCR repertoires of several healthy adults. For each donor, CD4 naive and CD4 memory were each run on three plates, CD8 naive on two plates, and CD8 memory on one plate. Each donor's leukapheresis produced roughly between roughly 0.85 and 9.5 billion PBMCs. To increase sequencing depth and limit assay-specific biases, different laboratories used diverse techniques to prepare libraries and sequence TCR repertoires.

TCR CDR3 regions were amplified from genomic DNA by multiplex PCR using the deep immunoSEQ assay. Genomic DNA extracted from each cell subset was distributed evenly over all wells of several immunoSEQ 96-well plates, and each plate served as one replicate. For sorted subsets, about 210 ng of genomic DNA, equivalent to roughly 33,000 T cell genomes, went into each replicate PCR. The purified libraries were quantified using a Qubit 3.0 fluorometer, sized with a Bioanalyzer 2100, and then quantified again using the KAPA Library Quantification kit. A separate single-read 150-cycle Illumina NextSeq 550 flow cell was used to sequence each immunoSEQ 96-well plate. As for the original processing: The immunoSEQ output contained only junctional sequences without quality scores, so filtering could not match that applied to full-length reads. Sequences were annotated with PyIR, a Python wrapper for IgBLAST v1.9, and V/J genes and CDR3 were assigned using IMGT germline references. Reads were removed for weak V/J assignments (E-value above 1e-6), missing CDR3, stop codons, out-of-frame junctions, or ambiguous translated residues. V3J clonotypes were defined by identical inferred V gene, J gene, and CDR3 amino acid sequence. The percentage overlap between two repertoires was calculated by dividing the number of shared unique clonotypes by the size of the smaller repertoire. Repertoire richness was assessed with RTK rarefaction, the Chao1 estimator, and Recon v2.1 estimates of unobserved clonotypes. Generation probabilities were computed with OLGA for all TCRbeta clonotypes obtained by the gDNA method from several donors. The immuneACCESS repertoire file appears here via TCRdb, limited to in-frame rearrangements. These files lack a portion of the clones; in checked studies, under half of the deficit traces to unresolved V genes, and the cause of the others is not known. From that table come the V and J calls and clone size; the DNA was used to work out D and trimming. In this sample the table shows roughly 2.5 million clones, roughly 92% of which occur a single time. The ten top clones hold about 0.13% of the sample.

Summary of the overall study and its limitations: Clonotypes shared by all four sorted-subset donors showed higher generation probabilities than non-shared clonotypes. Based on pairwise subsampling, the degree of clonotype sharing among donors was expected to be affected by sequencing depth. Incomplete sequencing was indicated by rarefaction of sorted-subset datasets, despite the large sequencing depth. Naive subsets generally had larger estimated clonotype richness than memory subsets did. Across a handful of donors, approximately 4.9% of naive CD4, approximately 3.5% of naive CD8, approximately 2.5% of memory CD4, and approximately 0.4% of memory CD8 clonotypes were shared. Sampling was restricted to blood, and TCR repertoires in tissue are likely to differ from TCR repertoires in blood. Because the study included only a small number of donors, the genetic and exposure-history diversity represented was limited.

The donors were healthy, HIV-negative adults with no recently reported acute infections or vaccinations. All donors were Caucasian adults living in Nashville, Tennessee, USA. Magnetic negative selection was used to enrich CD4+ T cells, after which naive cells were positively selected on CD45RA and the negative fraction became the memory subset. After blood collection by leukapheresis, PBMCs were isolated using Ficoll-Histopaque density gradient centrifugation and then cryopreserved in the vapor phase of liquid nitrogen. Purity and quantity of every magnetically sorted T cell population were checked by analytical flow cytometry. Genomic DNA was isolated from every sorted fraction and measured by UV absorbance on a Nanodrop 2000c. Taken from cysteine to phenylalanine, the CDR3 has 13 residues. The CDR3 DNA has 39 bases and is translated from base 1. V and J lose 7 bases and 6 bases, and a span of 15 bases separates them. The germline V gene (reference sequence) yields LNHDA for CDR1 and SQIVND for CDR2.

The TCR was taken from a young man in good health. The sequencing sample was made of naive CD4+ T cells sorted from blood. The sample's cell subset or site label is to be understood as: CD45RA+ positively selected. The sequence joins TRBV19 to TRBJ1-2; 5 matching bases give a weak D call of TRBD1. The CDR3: CASKSQGLHGYTF. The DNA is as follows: TGTGCCAGTAAGAGCCAGGGACTCCATGGCTACACCTTC.